This record covers a single T cell receptor (beta chain). The antigen remains undetermined. These data are taken from a study of identical twins. General study results and limits: In cord blood, abundant beta clonotypes had fewer insertions; memory showed no trend. Within monozygotic twins, out-of-frame TCR alpha sharing was underestimated by the models. Interpretation of the results relied on cross-sectional statistical analysis and not on following the same donors. Alpha sequences that were out-of-frame and twin-shared showed an excess of low generation probability.

TCRdb used MiXCR to reprocess the 5' RACE reads, holding one entry per CDR3 protein. The sample yields 690,000 or so distinct CDR3 sequences, 8.5% to 9% seen once. The CDR3 has 15 amino acids. The V and J ends lost 5 bases and 3 bases respectively, with 17 bases between them. From germline, CDR1 is SGHVS and CDR2 FNYEAQ. These records were also assigned to another study, of yellow fever vaccine responses in identical twins.

The clonotype originates from a woman between 18 and 30 years old in good health. The chain recombines TRBV7-6 with TRBJ2-7; D may be TRBD1 (6 bases). The specimen sequenced was PBMCs. CDR3: CASSQTGHGVYEQYF. The CDR3 nucleotides are TGTGCCAGCAGCCAAACGGGACACGGTGTCTACGAGCAGTACTTC.